Listed here are 15 T cell receptor beta chains from one sample, sequenced in a study of blood T cell repertoires in COVID-19. Generated by immunoSEQ multiplex PCR, the TCRdb table keeps only in-frame clones and is missing some. The sample has 250,000 to 300,000 clones, 86% seen once. The sequencing sample was made of peripheral blood. These receptors were collected from a woman aged 25 to 45 with COVID-19, enrolled during active disease.

The J gene is TRBJ1-1, the V gene TRBV15; weak D call: TRBD1 (5 bases). The germline gives CDR1 LNHNV, CDR2 YYDKDF (reference sequence). This CDR3 has 15 amino acids. V lost 2 bases, J lost 5 bases, and 15 bases lay in between. CDR3 region: CATSRKGYGGTEAFF. CDR3 nucleotides: TGTGCCACCAGCAGAAAAGGGTATGGGGGGACTGAAGCTTTCTTT.

This sequence joins TRBV19 and TRBJ1-4; perhaps TRBD1 as D (6 bases). The germline V gene has CDR1 LNHDA and CDR2 SQIVND (reference sequence). V gave up 7 bases and J gave up 6 bases, with 15 bases separating them. The length of the CDR3 is 14 residues. The CDR3, as DNA: TGTGCCAGTACAGCACAGGGAGAGTATGAAAAACTGTTTTTT. This translates into CASTAQGEYEKLFF.

For the CDR3, the DNA is TGTGCCAGCAGCTTGCTTCAGGGGGTCCACGAGCAGTACTTC. The encoded protein is CASSLLQGVHEQYF. The genes are TRBV5-5 and TRBJ2-7, with 7 bases lining up with TRBD1. CDR1 is SGHKS and CDR2 is YYEKEE in the germline V gene (reference sequence). The CDR3 covers 14 residues. With V trimmed by 1 base and J by 5 bases, 6 bases remained unmatched. The full variable domain, its missing parts supplied by reference TRBV5-5 and TRBJ2-7, is DAGVTQSPTHLIKTRGQQVTLRCSPISGHKSVSWYQQVLGQGPQFIFQYYEKEERGRGNFPDRFSARQFPNYSSELNVNALLLGDSALYLCASSLLQGVHEQYFGPGTRLTVT.

V and J are TRBV27 and TRBJ1-6; tentatively, D is TRBD1 (5 bases). The V gene's germline CDR1 is MNHEY and CDR2 SMNVEV (reference sequence). V gave up 0 bases and J gave up 7 bases, with 13 bases separating them. The CDR3 extends over 16 amino acids. The chain's CDR3 is CASSLSFQGGNSPLHF. The CDR3 DNA sequence: TGTGCCAGCAGTTTATCGTTCCAGGGAGGGAATTCACCCCTCCACTTT.

V is TRBV5-6 and J is TRBJ1-2; D is uncertain. V was clipped by 0 bases and J by 8 bases, with 11 bases between them. Germline-derived CDR1 and CDR2 are SGHDT and YYEEEE. The CDR3 spans 13 residues. In DNA, the CDR3 is TGTGCCAGCAGCTTGGTAGCGTTGCGGGGCTACACCTTC. Translating gives CASSLVALRGYTF.

The chain combines TRBV7-9 with TRBJ2-7, with 8 bases matching TRBD1. The V gene end was trimmed by 5 bases and the J gene end by 0 bases; junction bases not matched to a gene: 9. In germline, CDR1 is SEHNR, CDR2 FQNEAQ (reference sequence). CDR3 length: 16 residues. CDR3 residues: CASSDVTGVRSYEQYF. The CDR3 DNA reads TGTGCCAGCAGCGACGTGACAGGGGTACGCTCCTACGAGCAGTACTTC. Full variable domain (rest looked up from reference TRBV7-9 and TRBJ2-7): DTGVSQNPRHKITKRGQNVTFRCDPISEHNRLYWYRQTLGQGPEFLTYFQNEAQLEKSRLLSDRFSAERPKGSFSTLEIQRTEQGDSAMYLCASSDVTGVRSYEQYFGPGTRLTVT.

The chain employs TRBV5-4 and TRBJ1-1; 7 nucleotides align to TRBD1. Germline V CDR1 and CDR2: SGHNT, YYREEE (reference sequence). Trimming took 6 bases from V and 0 from J; bases not matched to a gene: 5. The CDR3 loop spans 14 amino acids. CDR3 sequence: CASNAGTVNTEAFF. The DNA for the CDR3 is TGTGCCAGCAACGCCGGGACAGTGAACACTGAAGCTTTCTTT.

This chain joins TRBV29-1 and TRBJ2-7; the D gene is possibly TRBD1 (6 bases). This CDR3 is 13 amino acids long. Trimming cost V 4 bases and J 1 base, with 11 bases left between them. Germline V gene sequence: CDR1 SQVTM, CDR2 ANQGSEA. CDR3 bases: TGCAGCGTTGGGGCAGGGGAGTCCTACGAGCAGTACTTC. This gives the protein CSVGAGESYEQYF.

The chain employs TRBV11-3 and TRBJ2-3; 9 positions agree with TRBD2. The CDR3 has 15 residues. Trimming at V came to 3 bases and at J to 4 bases, leaving 5 bases not matched to a gene. The V gene's germline CDR1 is SGHNT and CDR2 YENEEA. The CDR3 loop reads CASSLISGGADTQYF. The CDR3 nucleotides are TGTGCCAGCAGCTTGATTAGCGGGGGAGCAGATACGCAGTATTTT.

The chain uses TRBV27 and TRBJ1-1, with 7 bases aligning to TRBD1. The CDR3 consists of 13 residues. After removal of 6 bases from V and 6 bases from J, the junction contained 7 bases not matched to a gene. Germline loops: CDR1 MNHEY, CDR2 SMNVEV (reference sequence). The CDR3 loop is CASSNTGEPEAFF. The CDR3 DNA sequence: TGTGCCAGCAGCAATACAGGGGAGCCTGAAGCTTTCTTT.

The chain combines TRBV2 with TRBJ2-2; 7 nucleotides match TRBD1. The CDR3 has 14 residues. Germline CDR1 and CDR2: SNHLY and FYNNEI. Unmatched junction bases numbered 3, after V lost 6 bases and J lost 2 bases. CDR3 sequence reads: CASRGDSNTGELFF. In DNA form, the CDR3 reads TGTGCCAGCAGGGGGGACAGCAACACCGGGGAGCTGTTTTTT.

This chain links TRBV9 with TRBJ2-3, with D possibly being TRBD1 (6 bases). The germline V gene has CDR1 SGDLS and CDR2 YYNGEE. Trimming took off 7 bases at V and 0 bases at J, with 9 bases between the two ends. There are 13 residues in the CDR3. The CDR3 bases are TGTGCCAGCCAGGACAGAAGCACAGATACGCAGTATTTT. Translated, it gives CASQDRSTDTQYF.

The J gene is TRBJ1-5, the V gene TRBV18; 10 bases agree with TRBD1. The V segment lost 3 bases and the J segment 11 bases; nucleotides outside the gene matches: 7. Germline assignment: CDR1 KGHSH and CDR2 LQKENI. CDR3 length equals 14 residues. The CDR3 bases are TGTGCCAGCTCACCGAGGGACAGGGGATCAGCCCAGCATTTT. Translated: CASSPRDRGSAQHF. The whole variable domain, filled in from reference TRBV18 and TRBJ1-5, reads NAGVMQNPRHLVRRRGQEARLRCSPMKGHSHVYWYRQLPEEGLKFMVYLQKENIIDESGMPKERFSAEFPKEGPSILRIQQVVRGDSAAYFCASSPRDRGSAQHFGDGTRLSIL.

This chain connects TRBV19 to TRBJ1-1; unclear D gene. This CDR3 is 17 amino acids long. Germline CDR1 reads LNHDA; CDR2 reads SQIVND (reference sequence). Between the trimmed V and J ends, which lost 1 base and 2 bases, there was a span of 17 bases. This chain's CDR3 is CASSIVGGWGGNTEAFF. DNA of the CDR3: TGTGCCAGTAGTATAGTAGGAGGGTGGGGTGGCAACACTGAAGCTTTCTTT.

The V gene is TRBV27, the J gene TRBJ1-6; D gene uncertain. CDR3 length: 13 amino acids. Germline lookup yields CDR1 MNHEY and CDR2 SMNVEV (reference sequence). V shed 3 bases and J shed 7 bases, with 7 bases lying between them. The DNA for the CDR3 is TGTGCCAGCAGTTTCGCGGGGAATTCACCCCTCCACTTT. It specifies CASSFAGNSPLHF.